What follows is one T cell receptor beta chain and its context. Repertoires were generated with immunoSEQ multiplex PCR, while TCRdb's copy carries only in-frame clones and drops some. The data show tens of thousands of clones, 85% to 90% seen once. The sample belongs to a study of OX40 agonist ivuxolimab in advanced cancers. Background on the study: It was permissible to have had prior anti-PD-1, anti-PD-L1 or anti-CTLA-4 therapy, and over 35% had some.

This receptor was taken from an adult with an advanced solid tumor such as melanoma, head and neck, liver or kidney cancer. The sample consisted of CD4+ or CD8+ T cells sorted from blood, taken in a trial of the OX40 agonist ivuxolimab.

CDR3 amino acids: CASTYTEAFF. CDR3 coding DNA: TGTGCCAGCACCTACACTGAAGCTTTCTTT. The chain joins TRBV6-1 to TRBJ1-1; D gene unclear. Germline-derived CDR1 and CDR2 are MNHNS and SASEGT. The CDR3 has 10 residues. The V end was cut by 7 bases, the J end by 3 bases, with 3 bases between.